Presented here are 32 T cell receptor beta chains from one specimen sequenced in a study of cytomegalovirus exposure and HLA in healthy donors. With 60 Vbeta and 13 Jbeta primers, the PCR was carried out. The repertoire was sequenced with immunoSEQ multiplex PCR; TCRdb's copy has only in-frame clones and lacks some. The table shows under 200,000 clones, with over 60% occurring only once. The specimen sequenced was PBMCs. These receptors were collected from a woman between 40 and 50 years old in good health and CMV-seronegative.

The CDR3 DNA sequence: TGTGCCGGAAAACCGGGACAAAATTATGAAAAACTGTTTTTT. Its protein is CAGKPGQNYEKLFF. V gene TRBV2 combines with J gene TRBJ1-4; D is possibly TRBD1 (6 bases). Trimming removed 11 bases at V and 6 bases at J, with 19 bases between. The CDR3 spans 14 residues. Per germline, CDR1 SNHLY and CDR2 FYNNEI.

The chain uses TRBV5-1 and TRBJ2-7, with 9 nucleotides matching TRBD2. Germline V gives CDR1 SGHRS, CDR2 YFSETQ. CDR3 length equals 17 residues. The V gene end was trimmed by 4 bases and the J gene end by 7 bases; junction bases not matched to a gene: 18. Here the CDR3 reads CASSPGLVAGGPKEQYF. The CDR3, as DNA: TGCGCCAGCAGCCCCGGTCTGGTGGCGGGGGGGCCGAAGGAGCAGTACTTC. The variable domain in full, completed from reference TRBV5-1 and TRBJ2-7, reads KAGVTQTPRYLIKTRGQQVTLSCSPISGHRSVSWYQQTPGQGLQFLFEYFSETQRNKGNFPGRFSGRQFSNSRSEMNVSTLELGDSALYLCASSPGLVAGGPKEQYFGPGTRLTVT.

This clone was seen a single time. The genes are TRBV6-5 and TRBJ2-1; 9 bases are a match to TRBD1. CDR1 is MNHEY and CDR2 is SVGAGI in the germline V gene. The length of the CDR3 is 14 residues. After removal of 6 bases from V and 8 bases from J, the junction contained 8 bases not matched to a gene. The CDR3 loop reads CASRGGTGWDEQFF. CDR3 bases: TGTGCCAGCAGGGGCGGGACAGGGTGGGATGAGCAGTTCTTC.

The table lists this clone with a count of one. The J gene is TRBJ1-6, the V gene TRBV6-4, with 10 bases fitting TRBD1. Germline V gives CDR1 MRHNA, CDR2 SNTAGT. The CDR3 length is 18 residues. V dropped 0 bases and J dropped 13; count of bases not matched to a gene: 15. CDR3 region: CASSDSIRGQGVRGPLHF. The DNA for the CDR3 is TGTGCCAGCAGTGACTCGATTCGAGGACAGGGGGTTAGGGGCCCCCTCCACTTT.

The chain recombines TRBV4-1 with TRBJ2-7; 9 bases align to TRBD1. Germline V gives CDR1 MGHRA, CDR2 YSYEKL. With V trimmed by 3 bases and J by 6 bases, 9 bases remained unmatched. The CDR3 totals 15 residues. The CDR3 DNA sequence: TGCGCCAGCAGCCACGCGGGACAGGGTCGTGGCGAGCAGTACTTC. Translated: CASSHAGQGRGEQYF.

This chain connects TRBV6-1 to TRBJ1-5; D unresolved. V was shortened by 3 bases and J by 3 bases, with 9 bases between the two germline ends. The CDR3 has 14 amino acids. Germline V gene data show CDR1 as MNHNS and CDR2 as SASEGT. CDR3 sequence: CASSDPVTNQPQHF. DNA of the CDR3: TGTGCCAGCAGTGACCCGGTCACCAATCAGCCCCAGCATTTT.

As concerns this clone: The junction departs from germline at one end; a sequencing error may be responsible. V and J are TRBV19 and TRBJ2-1; D unresolved. Germline CDR1 reads LNHDA; CDR2 reads SQIVND (reference sequence). The CDR3 loop spans 16 amino acids. The CDR3 reads CASSSPQRQRKPELFF. Here the CDR3 DNA reads TGTGCCAGTAGTTCCCCACAACGGCAGAGAAAGCCGGAGCTGTTCTTC.

The chain combines TRBV27 with TRBJ1-6, with D tentatively TRBD1 (5 bases). CDR1 is MNHEY and CDR2 is SMNVEV in the germline V gene (reference sequence). The V gene lost 2 bases and the J gene lost 5 bases, with 10 bases spanning the gap. This CDR3 region has 15 residues. This CDR3 is CASSLGNRNNSPLHF. The CDR3, as DNA: TGTGCCAGCAGTTTAGGGAACAGGAATAATTCACCCCTCCACTTT.

This clone was counted between two and nine times. At one of its ends the junction is not consistent with the germline gene, which may arise from a read error. The same CDR3 arises from other DNA sequences in this sample as well. The chain's CDR3 is CASSPISGVPMGEQYF. The CDR3 DNA reads TGCGCCAGCAGCCCTATCTCGGGGGTTCCGATGGGCGAGCAGTACTTT. The chain recombines TRBV5-1 with TRBJ2-7; a possible D gene is TRBD2 (6 bases). The CDR3 runs to 16 residues. Germline V gene lookup returns CDR1 SGHRS and CDR2 YFSETQ.

V and J are TRBV14 and TRBJ2-7; perhaps TRBD1 as D (5 bases). The CDR3 runs to 15 residues. Germline CDR1 SGHDN, CDR2 FVKESK. V gave up 2 bases and J gave up 2 bases, with 13 bases separating them. CDR3 in DNA: TGTGCCAGCAGCCAATCTCAGGGTCCTGCCTACGAGCAGTACTTC. As protein: CASSQSQGPAYEQYF.

This chain joins TRBV7-9 and TRBJ2-1; 8 bases map to TRBD1. After removal of 6 bases from V and 9 bases from J, the junction contained 4 bases not matched to a gene. The CDR3 totals 12 residues. Germline V gene sequence: CDR1 SEHNR, CDR2 FQNEAQ (reference sequence). CDR3 region: CASRDTGGEQFF. The CDR3 nucleotides read TGTGCCAGCAGGGATACAGGGGGTGAGCAGTTCTTC.

The chain couples TRBV27 to TRBJ2-2; TRBD1 matches 8 bases. This CDR3 contains 16 residues. Trimming removed 4 bases from V and 1 base from J; junction bases left unmatched: 5. Germline V gene lookup returns CDR1 MNHEY and CDR2 SMNVEV (reference sequence). CDR3 sequence: CASSYSGTGNTGELFF. CDR3 nucleotides: TGTGCCAGCAGTTACTCCGGGACAGGGAACACCGGGGAGCTGTTTTTT.

This chain joins TRBV5-4 and TRBJ2-3, with TRBD2 matching over 9 bases. The trim removed 5 bases at V and 4 bases at J, leaving 11 bases unmatched. Per the germline V gene, CDR1 is SGHNT and CDR2 is YYREEE (reference sequence). The CDR3 is 16 amino acids. CDR3: CASRVSGGGVPDTQYF. CDR3 DNA sequence: TGTGCCAGCAGGGTTAGCGGGGGAGGGGTACCAGATACGCAGTATTTT.

V is TRBV7-2 and J is TRBJ2-5, with 7 bases that match TRBD2. Germline CDR1 reads SGHTA; CDR2 reads FQGNSA. The CDR3 totals 16 residues. With V trimmed by 3 bases and J by 1 base, 8 bases remained unmatched. This chain's CDR3 is CASSFFSGALQETQYF. The DNA for the CDR3 is TGTGCCAGCAGCTTTTTCAGCGGGGCCCTCCAAGAGACCCAGTACTTC.

This clone was found a few times. The rearrangement uses TRBV5-1 and TRBJ2-3; the D gene is possibly TRBD2 (5 bases). From germline, CDR1 is SGHRS and CDR2 YFSETQ. V dropped 0 bases and J dropped 5 bases, with 10 bases sitting between them. This CDR3 region has 14 residues. CDR3 nucleotides: TGCGCCAGCAGCTTGGGGCCCGGGGAAGATACGCAGTATTTT. It codes for CASSLGPGEDTQYF.

The chain carries TRBV6-1 and TRBJ2-7; D ambiguous. Trimming took off 0 bases at V and 5 bases at J, with 11 bases between the two ends. Germline CDR1 reads MNHNS; CDR2 reads SASEGT. The CDR3 contains 14 residues. The CDR3 nucleotides are TGTGCCAGCAGTGAAGCCATCCGAGGTGACGAGCAGTACTTC. Amino acid sequence: CASSEAIRGDEQYF.

This clone showed up just a few times. The chain couples TRBV7-6 to TRBJ1-1; D remains unclear. The CDR3 runs to 15 residues. Trimming took off 1 base at V and 5 bases at J, with 14 bases between the two ends. Germline lookup yields CDR1 SGHVS and CDR2 FNYEAQ. The CDR3 reads CASSLEVPGRTEAFF. DNA for the CDR3: TGTGCCAGCAGCTTAGAGGTACCGGGGAGGACTGAAGCTTTCTTT.

J is TRBJ2-2 and V is TRBV4-1, with D unresolved. Germline CDR1 reads MGHRA; CDR2 reads YSYEKL. Trimming removed 1 base from V and 0 bases from J, with 6 bases in between. The CDR3 contains 15 residues. CDR3 nucleotide sequence: TGCGCCAGCAGCCAAGTGGCAGCGAACACCGGGGAGCTGTTTTTT. Protein sequence: CASSQVAANTGELFF.

This clone has a handful of counts. The V and J genes are TRBV7-6 and TRBJ1-6; 8 bases line up with TRBD1. This CDR3 contains 14 residues. Unmatched junction bases numbered 3, after V lost 5 bases and J lost 6 bases. Per the germline V gene, CDR1 is SGHVS and CDR2 is FNYEAQ. CDR3 coding DNA: TGTGCCAGCAGCAATACAGGGGGTAATTCACCCCTCCACTTT. Translating it yields CASSNTGGNSPLHF.

The chain links TRBV25-1 to TRBJ2-5; 8 nucleotides match TRBD2. The CDR3 contains 17 residues. CDR1 and CDR2 from the germline V gene are MGHDK and SYGVNS. The junction had 11 bases not matched to a gene; V was cut back by 1 base and J by 4 bases. The chain's CDR3 is CASSEFLGGDGGETQYF. In DNA form, the CDR3 reads TGTGCCAGCAGTGAATTTCTCGGGGGGGATGGGGGAGAGACCCAGTACTTC.

The chain recombines TRBV19 with TRBJ1-1, with a tentative D call TRBD1 (5 bases). The germline gives CDR1 LNHDA, CDR2 SQIVND (reference sequence). The CDR3 length is 13 residues. Trimming removed 4 bases at V and 5 bases at J, with 11 bases between. CDR3: CASSRQGWTEAFF. As DNA, the CDR3 is TGTGCCAGTAGTAGGCAGGGATGGACTGAAGCTTTCTTT.

The genes are TRBV5-4 and TRBJ2-1, with D possibly TRBD1 on 6 matching bases. V lost 0 bases and J 7 bases, leaving 11 bases between the germline ends. There are 14 residues in the CDR3. The germline V gene has CDR1 SGHNT and CDR2 YYREEE (reference sequence). CDR3 protein: CASSLEDRINEQFF. The CDR3 DNA reads TGTGCCAGCAGCTTGGAGGACAGAATAAATGAGCAGTTCTTC. The complete variable domain, with remaining parts taken from reference TRBV5-4 and TRBJ2-1, reads ETGVTQSPTHLIKTRGQQVTLRCSSQSGHNTVSWYQQALGQGPQFIFQYYREEENGRGNFPPRFSGLQFPNYSSELNVNALELDDSALYLCASSLEDRINEQFFGPGTRLTVL.

J is TRBJ1-1 and V is TRBV5-1; the D gene is possibly TRBD1 (5 bases). The CDR3 extends over 15 amino acids. The V end was cut by 0 bases, the J end by 1 base, with 10 bases between. Germline assignment: CDR1 SGHRS and CDR2 YFSETQ. The CDR3 region is CASSLAGGRNTEAFF. CDR3 nucleotide sequence: TGCGCCAGCAGCTTGGCCGGGGGAAGGAACACTGAAGCTTTCTTT.

The genes are TRBV2 and TRBJ2-5, with TRBD1 as a possible D gene (5 bases). The CDR3 length is 15 residues. CDR1 is SNHLY, CDR2 FYNNEI, per germline. Trimming took 7 bases from V and 1 from J, leaving 16 bases between them. The DNA of the CDR3 is TGTGCCAGCAATGGGGCTTTTCTACCCCAAGAGACCCAGTACTTC. Amino acids: CASNGAFLPQETQYF.

The genes are TRBV29-1 and TRBJ1-2; 7 bases map to TRBD1. The germline CDR1 and CDR2 sequences are SQVTM and ANQGSEA. The CDR3 sequence is 11 residues long. V lost 7 bases, J lost 8 bases, and 7 bases stayed unmatched. Here the CDR3 reads CSAHRGLGYTF. As DNA, the CDR3 is TGCAGCGCCCACAGGGGTCTCGGCTACACCTTC.

CDR3 loop: CASTSQGTPGGYTF. The CDR3 DNA sequence: TGTGCCAGCACCTCACAGGGGACACCAGGCGGCTACACCTTC. The chain couples TRBV6-5 to TRBJ1-2; 7 nucleotides line up with TRBD1. From germline, CDR1 is MNHEY and CDR2 SVGAGI. This CDR3 spans 14 amino acids. Trimming at V came to 7 bases and at J to 8 bases, leaving 13 bases not matched to a gene.

The rearrangement links TRBV5-1 to TRBJ2-3; TRBD2 matches at 8 bases. This CDR3 is 17 amino acids long. With 0 bases clipped from V and 0 bases from J, the junction kept 6 bases outside the gene matches. The V gene's germline CDR1 is SGHRS and CDR2 YFSETQ. The DNA of the CDR3 is TGCGCCAGCAGCTTGGCCACTAGCGGTTTTAGCACAGATACGCAGTATTTT. Its protein product is CASSLATSGFSTDTQYF.

This clone turned up a few times. The chain joins TRBV4-1 to TRBJ1-2; D unclear. The CDR3 consists of 14 residues. V was clipped by 0 bases and J by 4 bases, with 9 bases between them. CDR1 and CDR2 from the germline V gene are MGHRA and YSYEKL. CDR3 coding DNA: TGCGCCAGCAGCCAAGAATTCAACGGCTATGGCTACACCTTC. This translates into CASSQEFNGYGYTF.

V and J are TRBV11-2 and TRBJ1-1, with D possibly TRBD1 on 5 matching bases. V was clipped by 4 bases and J by 4 bases, with 13 bases between them. The germline V gene encodes CDR1 SGHAT and CDR2 FQNNGV. The CDR3 contains 14 residues. The CDR3 DNA follows: TGTGCCAGCAGCTCCGCAGGGTTACCCACTGAAGCTTTCTTT. Protein: CASSSAGLPTEAFF.

The CDR3 protein is CASSIMGALETQYF. The CDR3 DNA is TGTGCCAGTAGTATCATGGGGGCCTTGGAGACCCAGTACTTC. This chain uses TRBV19 with TRBJ2-5, with D tentatively TRBD1 (6 bases). Trimming took off 3 bases at V and 5 bases at J, with 13 bases between the two ends. This CDR3 is 14 amino acids long. Per the germline V gene, CDR1 is LNHDA and CDR2 is SQIVND (reference sequence).

The V and J genes are TRBV5-1 and TRBJ1-4; 7 positions match TRBD1. Unmatched junction bases numbered 3, after V lost 5 bases and J lost 2 bases. The CDR3 covers 14 residues. The V gene's germline CDR1 is SGHRS and CDR2 YFSETQ. The CDR3 here is CASRTQGTNEKLFF. The CDR3 DNA follows: TGCGCCAGCAGAACACAGGGGACTAATGAAAAACTGTTTTTT.

The rearrangement joins TRBV6-4 to TRBJ2-7; 12 bases align to TRBD2. V shed 5 bases and J 3 bases; nucleotides not matched to a gene: 20. The germline V gene has CDR1 MRHNA and CDR2 SNTAGT. This CDR3 has 20 amino acids. In DNA, the CDR3 is TGTGCCAGCAGTTCCCAATATACTAGCGGGGGGTCCCCCCGTAACTACGAGCAGTACTTC. Encoded protein: CASSSQYTSGGSPRNYEQYF.